This TCR beta chain was retrieved from a study of regulatory T cells in long-lasting Graves disease. Study-wide points: Analyses excluded thyroid tissue, covering peripheral blood alone.

Arm-PCR with iRepertoire HTBI primers amplified the CDR3 regions for these TCR beta libraries. TCRdb ran MiXCR on the multiplex PCR reads and lists one entry per CDR3 protein. The table has fewer than 450,000 distinct CDR3 sequences, about 20% seen once. J lost 4 bases, V lost 1 base, and 7 bases had no gene match. This CDR3 has 15 residues. From germline, CDR1 is DFQATT and CDR2 SNEGSKA (reference sequence). As to time point: persistent/refractory GD, antithyroid drugs over 5 years with positive TRAb. The TCR library was made from RNA that had been extracted from PBMCs in TRIzol. Patients hailed from an endocrinology department in Xi'an, China. This clonotype occurred many times. Antigen unknown.

The sample was peripheral blood mononuclear cells (PBMCs), taken when the disease was refractory, from a patient treated with antithyroid drugs. The clonotype was recovered from a female donor with Graves disease. The chain carries TRBV20-1 and TRBJ2-5, with 9 bases lining up with TRBD2. This CDR3 reads CSARGAGGPGETQYF. DNA of the CDR3: TGCAGTGCTAGAGGTGCGGGAGGGCCTGGAGAGACCCAGTACTTC.